This T cell receptor beta chain was identified during a study of regulatory and conventional T cells in RAG deficiency. This CDR3 region has 13 residues. Per the germline V gene, CDR1 is SGDLS and CDR2 is YYNGEE. The V gene lost 0 bases and the J gene lost 10 bases, with 8 bases spanning the gap. Study results and caveats: Shannon entropy was markedly lower and Simpson indices higher in RAG-deficient patients than control T-cell subsets.

A remark on this clone: Its specificity is not known.

Conventional CD4+ T cells were sorted from blood as CD25-low CD127-high cells. This table comes from immunoSEQ multiplex PCR, and its TCRdb copy is limited to in-frame clones, with some not included. Among about 12,000 clones listed, around 92% were seen once. This same sample was also part of a study on regulatory T cells. As reported in that work: The primer mix had 52 TRBV and 13 TRBJ primers.

The sample comprised CD4+ effector T cells sorted from blood. The clonotype comes from a human donor in good health. The V gene is TRBV9, the J gene TRBJ1-6; D remains unclear. Here the CDR3 DNA reads TGTGCCAGCAGCGTAGAAGGCGGGTCACCCCTCCACTTT. This translates into CASSVEGGSPLHF.